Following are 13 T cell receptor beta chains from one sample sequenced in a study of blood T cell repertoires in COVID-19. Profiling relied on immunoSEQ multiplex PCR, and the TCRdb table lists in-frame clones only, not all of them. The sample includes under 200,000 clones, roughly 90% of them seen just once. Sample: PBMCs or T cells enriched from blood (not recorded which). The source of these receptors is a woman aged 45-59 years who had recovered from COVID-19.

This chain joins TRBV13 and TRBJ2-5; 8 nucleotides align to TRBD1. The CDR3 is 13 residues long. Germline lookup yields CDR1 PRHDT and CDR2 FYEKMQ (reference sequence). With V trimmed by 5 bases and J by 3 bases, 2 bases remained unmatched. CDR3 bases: TGTGCCAGCAGCCAGGGGGCCAAAGAGACCCAGTACTTC. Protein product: CASSQGAKETQYF.

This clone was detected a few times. In DNA, the CDR3 is TGTGCCATCAGTGAGTCGGGACAGCCTAGCACAGATACGCAGTATTTT. Translation: CAISESGQPSTDTQYF. The chain is built from TRBV10-3 and TRBJ2-3; 7 nucleotides agree with TRBD1. From germline, CDR1 is ENHRY and CDR2 SYGVKD. The length of the CDR3 is 16 residues. V gave up 0 bases and J gave up 0 bases; unmatched junction bases: 3.

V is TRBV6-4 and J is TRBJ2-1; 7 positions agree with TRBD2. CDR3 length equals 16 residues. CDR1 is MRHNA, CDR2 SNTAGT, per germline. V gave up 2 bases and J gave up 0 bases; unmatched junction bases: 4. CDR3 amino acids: CASSDVLALSYNEQFF. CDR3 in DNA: TGTGCCAGCAGTGACGTACTAGCGCTCTCCTACAATGAGCAGTTCTTC.

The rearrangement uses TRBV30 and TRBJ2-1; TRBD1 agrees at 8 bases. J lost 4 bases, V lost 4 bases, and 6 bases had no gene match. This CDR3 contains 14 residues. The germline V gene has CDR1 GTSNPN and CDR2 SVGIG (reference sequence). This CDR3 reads CAWNSGQVYNEQFF. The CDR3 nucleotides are TGTGCCTGGAATTCGGGACAGGTGTACAATGAGCAGTTCTTC.

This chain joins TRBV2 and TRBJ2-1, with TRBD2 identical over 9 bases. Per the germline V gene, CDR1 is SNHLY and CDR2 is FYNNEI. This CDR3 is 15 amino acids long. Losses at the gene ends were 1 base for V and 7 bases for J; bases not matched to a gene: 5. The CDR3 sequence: CASSEVLAGRNEQFF. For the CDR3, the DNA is TGTGCCAGCAGTGAAGTTCTAGCGGGACGAAATGAGCAGTTCTTC. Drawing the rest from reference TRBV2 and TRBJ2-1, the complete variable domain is EPEVTQTPSHQVTQMGQEVILRCVPISNHLYFYWYRQILGQKVEFLVSFYNNEISEKSEIFDDQFSVERPDGSNFTLKIRSTKLEDSAMYFCASSEVLAGRNEQFFGPGTRLTVL.

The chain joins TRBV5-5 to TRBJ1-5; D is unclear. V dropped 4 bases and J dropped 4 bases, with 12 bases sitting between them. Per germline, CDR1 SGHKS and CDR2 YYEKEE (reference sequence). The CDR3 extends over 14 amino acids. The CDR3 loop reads CASSIASDNQPQHF. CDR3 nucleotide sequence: TGTGCCAGCAGCATTGCTAGCGATAATCAGCCCCAGCATTTT.

The CDR3 DNA sequence: TGTGCCAGCAGCTCCCGGGACAGGGGCCCTGAAGCTTTCTTT. Its protein product is CASSSRDRGPEAFF. This chain links TRBV7-6 with TRBJ1-1, with 10 bases lining up with TRBD1. The CDR3 runs to 14 residues. V trimming: 4 bases; J trimming: 6 bases; junction bases outside the gene matches: 5. Per the germline V gene, CDR1 is SGHVS and CDR2 is FNYEAQ.

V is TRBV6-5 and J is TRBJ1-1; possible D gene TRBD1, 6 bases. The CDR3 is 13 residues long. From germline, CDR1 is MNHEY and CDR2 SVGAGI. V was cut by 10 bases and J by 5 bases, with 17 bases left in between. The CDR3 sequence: CATSRGKDTEAFF. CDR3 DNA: TGTGCCACCTCCAGGGGTAAAGATACTGAAGCTTTCTTT.

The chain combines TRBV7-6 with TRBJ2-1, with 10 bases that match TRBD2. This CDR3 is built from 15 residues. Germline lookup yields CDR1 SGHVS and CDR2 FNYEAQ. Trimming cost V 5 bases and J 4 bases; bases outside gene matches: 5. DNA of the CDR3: TGTGCCAGCAGCACCTCTAGCGGGAGTTACAATGAGCAGTTCTTC. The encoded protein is CASSTSSGSYNEQFF. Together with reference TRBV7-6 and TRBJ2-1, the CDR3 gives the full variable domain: GAGVSQSPRYKVTKRGQDVALRCDPISGHVSLYWYRQALGQGPEFLTYFNYEAQQDKSGLPNDRFSAERPEGSISTLTIQRTEQRDSAMYRCASSTSSGSYNEQFFGPGTRLTVL.

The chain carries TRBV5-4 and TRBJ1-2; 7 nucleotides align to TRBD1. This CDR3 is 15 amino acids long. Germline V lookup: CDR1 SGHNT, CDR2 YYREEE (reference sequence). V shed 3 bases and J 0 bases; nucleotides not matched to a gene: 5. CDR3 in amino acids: CASSSRQGTNYGYTF. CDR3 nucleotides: TGTGCCAGCAGCTCCAGACAGGGAACTAACTATGGCTACACCTTC.

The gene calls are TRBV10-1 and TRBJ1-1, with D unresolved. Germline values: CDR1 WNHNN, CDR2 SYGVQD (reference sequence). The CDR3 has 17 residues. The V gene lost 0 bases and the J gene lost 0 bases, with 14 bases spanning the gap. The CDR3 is CASSESRRTYMNTEAFF. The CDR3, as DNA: TGCGCCAGCAGTGAGTCGAGGAGAACATACATGAACACTGAAGCTTTCTTT.

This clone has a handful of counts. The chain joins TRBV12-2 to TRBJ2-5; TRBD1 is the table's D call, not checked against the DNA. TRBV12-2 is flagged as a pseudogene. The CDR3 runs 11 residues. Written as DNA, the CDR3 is TGTGCAACAGACAGCGAAGAGACCCAGTACTTC. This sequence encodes CATDSEETQYF.

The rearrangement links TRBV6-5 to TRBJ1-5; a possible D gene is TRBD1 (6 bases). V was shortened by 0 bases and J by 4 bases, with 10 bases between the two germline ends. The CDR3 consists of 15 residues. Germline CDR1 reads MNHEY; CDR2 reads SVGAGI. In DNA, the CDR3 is TGTGCCAGCAGTTACTCGTATAGGGGGAATCAGCCCCAGCATTTT. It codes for CASSYSYRGNQPQHF.